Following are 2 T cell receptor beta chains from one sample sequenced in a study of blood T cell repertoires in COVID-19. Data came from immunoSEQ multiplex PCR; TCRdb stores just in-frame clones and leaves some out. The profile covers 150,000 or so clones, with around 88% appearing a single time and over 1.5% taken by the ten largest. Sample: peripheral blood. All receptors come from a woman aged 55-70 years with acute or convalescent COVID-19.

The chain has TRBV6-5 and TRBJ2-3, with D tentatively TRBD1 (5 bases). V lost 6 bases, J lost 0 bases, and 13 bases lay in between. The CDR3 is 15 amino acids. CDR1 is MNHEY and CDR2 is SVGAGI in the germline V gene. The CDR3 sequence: CASRMTETSTDTQYF. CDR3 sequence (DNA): TGTGCCAGCAGAATGACAGAAACTAGCACAGATACGCAGTATTTT.

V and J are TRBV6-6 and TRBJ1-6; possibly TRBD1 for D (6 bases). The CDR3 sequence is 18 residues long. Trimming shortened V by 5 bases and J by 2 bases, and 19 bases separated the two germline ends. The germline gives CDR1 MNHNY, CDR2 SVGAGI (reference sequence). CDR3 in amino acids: CASSPLDRGDPYNSPLHF. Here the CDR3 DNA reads TGTGCCAGCAGTCCCCTGGACAGAGGGGATCCCTATAATTCACCCCTCCACTTT.